Each of the 20 T cell receptor beta chains below was sequenced from the same sample in a study of cytomegalovirus exposure and HLA in healthy donors. The PCR contained 60 Vbeta and 13 Jbeta primers. Clones were sequenced by immunoSEQ multiplex PCR, and TCRdb holds only the in-frame ones, with some missing. The sample carries about 160,000 clones, 84% recorded once. Source material: PBMCs. Receptors were obtained from a man aged 18 to 30 in good health and CMV-seronegative.

The chain uses TRBV5-1 and TRBJ2-1, with D perhaps matching TRBD2 (5 bases). The CDR3 sequence is 15 residues long. V lost 4 bases, J lost 6 bases, and 17 bases lay in between. Germline V lookup: CDR1 SGHRS, CDR2 YFSETQ. The CDR3 spells CASSLGRGLINEQFF. As DNA, the CDR3 is TGCGCCAGCAGCCTGGGGAGAGGCCTAATCAATGAGCAGTTCTTC. Combining the CDR3 with reference TRBV5-1 and TRBJ2-1 gives the whole variable domain KAGVTQTPRYLIKTRGQQVTLSCSPISGHRSVSWYQQTPGQGLQFLFEYFSETQRNKGNFPGRFSGRQFSNSRSEMNVSTLELGDSALYLCASSLGRGLINEQFFGPGTRLTVL.

This sequence joins TRBV13 and TRBJ1-1, with unresolved D. The CDR3 sequence is 13 residues long. V lost 4 bases, J lost 1 base, and 7 bases lay in between. Germline loops: CDR1 PRHDT, CDR2 FYEKMQ (reference sequence). The CDR3 here is CASSSKRNTEAFF. CDR3 nucleotides: TGTGCCAGCAGCTCTAAACGGAACACTGAAGCTTTCTTT. Based on the CDR3 plus reference TRBV13 and TRBJ1-1, the full variable domain is AAGVIQSPRHLIKEKRETATLKCYPIPRHDTVYWYQQGPGQDPQFLISFYEKMQSDKGSIPDRFSAQQFSDYHSELNMSSLELGDSALYFCASSSKRNTEAFFGQGTRLTVV.

This chain uses TRBV5-1 with TRBJ2-5; D ambiguous. V was pared by 4 bases and J by 0 bases, with 4 bases between. Germline V gene lookup returns CDR1 SGHRS and CDR2 YFSETQ. This CDR3 has 12 residues. The chain's CDR3 is CASSQNQETQYF. The CDR3 DNA is TGCGCCAGCAGCCAGAACCAAGAGACCCAGTACTTC.

V is TRBV2 and J is TRBJ2-2; D is uncertain. V gave up 6 bases and J gave up 5 bases, with 7 bases separating them. The germline V gene encodes CDR1 SNHLY and CDR2 FYNNEI. The CDR3 is 12 residues long. CDR3 coding DNA: TGTGCCAGCAGAGAATCGACCGGGGAGCTGTTTTTT. It translates to CASRESTGELFF.

The chain recombines TRBV11-2 with TRBJ1-4, with TRBD1 as a possible D gene (5 bases). Germline CDR1 and CDR2: SGHAT and FQNNGV. This CDR3 is 13 amino acids long. Trimming took 1 base from V and 8 from J, leaving 8 bases between them. The chain's CDR3 is CASSLGGIEKLFF. The CDR3 nucleotides read TGTGCCAGCAGCTTAGGGGGCATCGAAAAACTGTTTTTT.

This chain joins TRBV19 and TRBJ1-1; 7 bases line up with TRBD1. CDR3 length equals 13 residues. CDR1 LNHDA and CDR2 SQIVND come from the germline V gene (reference sequence). Trimming cost V 2 bases and J 4 bases; bases outside gene matches: 1. The DNA for the CDR3 is TGTGCCAGTAGTATAAGGGGGCCCACTGAAGCTTTCTTT. Translated, it gives CASSIRGPTEAFF.

This clone has just one count. The V call is TRBV19, the J call TRBJ2-5; TRBD2 agrees at 7 bases. Germline-derived CDR1 and CDR2 are LNHDA and SQIVND (reference sequence). V gave up 11 bases and J gave up 2 bases; unmatched junction bases: 5. The CDR3 sequence is 12 residues long. The CDR3: CAPGRGQETQYF. Here the CDR3 DNA reads TGTGCCCCTGGGAGGGGACAAGAGACCCAGTACTTC.

V usage is TRBV7-2 and J usage is TRBJ1-2, with a tentative D call TRBD1 (5 bases). V was shortened by 5 bases and J by 8 bases, with 21 bases between the two germline ends. Germline V CDR1 and CDR2: SGHTA, FQGNSA. The CDR3 is 15 amino acids. The CDR3 here is CASSGWGGDPLGYTF. CDR3 sequence (DNA): TGTGCCAGCAGCGGCTGGGGGGGGGACCCCCTGGGCTACACCTTC.

The chain is built from TRBV19 and TRBJ2-1; D gene unclear. The germline V and J ends were trimmed by 6 bases and 0 bases, with 9 bases remaining between them. The CDR3 spans 14 residues. Looked up from germline, CDR1 is LNHDA and CDR2 is SQIVND (reference sequence). CDR3 nucleotide sequence: TGTGCCAGTAGAGGAGCCGGCTCCTACAATGAGCAGTTCTTC. Amino acids: CASRGAGSYNEQFF.

The V gene is TRBV27, the J gene TRBJ1-5; no definite D call. This CDR3 has 13 amino acids. Germline lookup yields CDR1 MNHEY and CDR2 SMNVEV (reference sequence). V was pared by 7 bases and J by 0 bases, with 7 bases between. CDR3 loop: CASIIRSNQPQHF. The CDR3 coding sequence is TGTGCCAGCATAATCCGTAGCAATCAGCCCCAGCATTTT.

The chain joins TRBV7-9 to TRBJ2-5, with D possibly being TRBD2 (6 bases). This CDR3 has 15 amino acids. V shed 0 bases and J shed 4 bases, with 12 bases lying between them. The germline CDR1 and CDR2 sequences are SEHNR and FQNEAQ (reference sequence). The chain's CDR3 is CASSLAWRGGETQYF. CDR3 DNA sequence: TGTGCCAGCAGCTTAGCTTGGAGGGGTGGAGAGACCCAGTACTTC.

V is TRBV2 and J is TRBJ1-1; weak D call: TRBD1 (5 bases). Trimming pared 2 bases from V and 8 bases from J, leaving 18 bases between. This CDR3 is built from 15 residues. Per the germline V gene, CDR1 is SNHLY and CDR2 is FYNNEI. The CDR3 loop is CASSEWGPREREAFF. The CDR3 coding sequence is TGTGCCAGCAGTGAATGGGGCCCCCGAGAGAGAGAAGCTTTCTTT.

The chain recombines TRBV18 with TRBJ1-1; 7 positions match TRBD1. The CDR3 covers 15 residues. With 2 bases clipped from V and 0 bases from J, the junction kept 3 bases outside the gene matches. Looked up from germline, CDR1 is KGHSH and CDR2 is LQKENI. CDR3 region: CASSPTTGMNTEAFF. CDR3 nucleotides: TGTGCCAGCTCACCAACGACAGGGATGAACACTGAAGCTTTCTTT.

The CDR3: CASSRPIRGEKLFF. In nucleotides, the CDR3 is TGTGCCAGCAGCCGACCGATTAGGGGAGAAAAACTGTTTTTT. The chain is built from TRBV7-9 and TRBJ1-4; a weak D match, TRBD1 (5 bases). The CDR3 has 14 amino acids. The germline V and J ends were trimmed by 5 bases and 8 bases, with 15 bases remaining between them. From germline, CDR1 is SEHNR and CDR2 FQNEAQ (reference sequence).

The CDR3, as DNA: TGTGCCATCAGTCAGGGACAGCCCCCAACTAATGAAAAACTGTTTTTT. Translating it yields CAISQGQPPTNEKLFF. The gene calls are TRBV10-3 and TRBJ1-4; 7 nucleotides agree with TRBD1. The germline V gene encodes CDR1 ENHRY and CDR2 SYGVKD. The ends lost 5 bases at V and 0 bases at J; junction bases unmatched: 6. The length of the CDR3 is 16 residues.

For the CDR3, the DNA is TGTGCCAGCACCCCCACGTTGGGGGGGATGGACACTGAAGCTTTCTTT. Protein product: CASTPTLGGMDTEAFF. The gene calls are TRBV18 and TRBJ1-1; perhaps TRBD1 as D (5 bases). Germline loops: CDR1 KGHSH, CDR2 LQKENI. V was pared by 8 bases and J by 3 bases, with 22 bases between. This CDR3 has 16 amino acids.

This sequence joins TRBV6-6 and TRBJ2-2; the D gene is possibly TRBD2 (5 bases). The CDR3 is made up of 16 amino acids. Trimming shortened V by 6 bases and J by 5 bases, and 19 bases separated the two germline ends. Germline CDR1 is MNHNY and CDR2 is SVGAGI (reference sequence). The CDR3 DNA reads TGTGCCAGCAGCCCCCATCAGGACTCTGGGACCGGGGAGCTGTTTTTT. This sequence encodes CASSPHQDSGTGELFF.

The chain uses TRBV27 and TRBJ1-1; D unresolved. Trimming removed 5 bases at V and 5 bases at J, with 12 bases between. Germline loops: CDR1 MNHEY, CDR2 SMNVEV (reference sequence). This CDR3 contains 13 residues. The CDR3 bases are TGTGCCAGCAGTCCCCCGGGGTGGACTGAAGCTTTCTTT. It codes for CASSPPGWTEAFF.

A note on this clone: The same CDR3 also results from other DNA sequences found in this sample. J is TRBJ2-1 and V is TRBV7-2; 7 nucleotides agree with TRBD2. The V segment lost 5 bases and the J segment 9 bases; nucleotides outside the gene matches: 13. CDR1 is SGHTA, CDR2 FQGNSA, per germline. The CDR3 sequence is 15 residues long. In DNA, the CDR3 is TGTGCCAGCAGCAACGGCGGGAGTGGGGACGGTGAGCAGTTCTTC. It specifies CASSNGGSGDGEQFF.

As for this clone: The identical CDR3 is also encoded by other nucleotide sequences in the sample. The chain joins TRBV10-3 to TRBJ1-6; no clear D gene. Germline V gene lookup returns CDR1 ENHRY and CDR2 SYGVKD. Trimming took 2 bases from V and 4 from J, leaving 6 bases between them. The CDR3 consists of 14 residues. Here the CDR3 reads CAISEEKYNSPLHF. CDR3 coding DNA: TGTGCCATCAGTGAGGAGAAATATAATTCACCCCTCCACTTT.